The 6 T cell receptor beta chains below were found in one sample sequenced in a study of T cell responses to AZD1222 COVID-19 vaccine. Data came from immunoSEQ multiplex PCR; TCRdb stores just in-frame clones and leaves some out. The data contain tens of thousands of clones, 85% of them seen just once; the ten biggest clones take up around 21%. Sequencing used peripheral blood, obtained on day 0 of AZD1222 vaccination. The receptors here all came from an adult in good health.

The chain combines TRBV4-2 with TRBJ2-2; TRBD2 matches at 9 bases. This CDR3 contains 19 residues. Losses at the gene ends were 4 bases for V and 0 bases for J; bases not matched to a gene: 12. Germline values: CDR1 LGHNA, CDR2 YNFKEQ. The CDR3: CASSLASGIVLANTGELFF. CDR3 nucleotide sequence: TGTGCCAGCAGCCTTGCTAGCGGGATCGTTCTCGCGAACACCGGGGAGCTGTTTTTT.

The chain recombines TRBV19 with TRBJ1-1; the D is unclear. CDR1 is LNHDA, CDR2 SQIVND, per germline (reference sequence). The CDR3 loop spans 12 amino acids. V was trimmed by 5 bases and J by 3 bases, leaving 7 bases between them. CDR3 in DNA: TGTGCCAGTAGTGGGTTCGACACTGAAGCTTTCTTT. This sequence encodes CASSGFDTEAFF. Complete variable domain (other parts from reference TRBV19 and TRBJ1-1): DGGITQSPKYLFRKEGQNVTLSCEQNLNHDAMYWYRQDPGQGLRLIYYSQIVNDFQKGDIAEGYSVSREKKESFPLTVTSAQKNPTAFYLCASSGFDTEAFFGQGTRLTVV.

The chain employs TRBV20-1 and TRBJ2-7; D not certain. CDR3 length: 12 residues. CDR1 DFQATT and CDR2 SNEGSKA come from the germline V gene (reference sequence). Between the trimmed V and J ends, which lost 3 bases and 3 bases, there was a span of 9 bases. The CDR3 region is CSASSGLYEQYF. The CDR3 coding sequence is TGCAGTGCTAGTTCCGGCCTCTACGAGCAGTACTTC.

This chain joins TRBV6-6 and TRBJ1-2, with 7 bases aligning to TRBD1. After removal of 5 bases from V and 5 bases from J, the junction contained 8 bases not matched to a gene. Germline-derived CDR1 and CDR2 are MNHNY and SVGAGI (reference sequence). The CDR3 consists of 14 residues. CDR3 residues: CASSPPGQNYGYTF. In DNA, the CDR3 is TGTGCCAGCAGTCCACCGGGACAGAATTATGGCTACACCTTC.

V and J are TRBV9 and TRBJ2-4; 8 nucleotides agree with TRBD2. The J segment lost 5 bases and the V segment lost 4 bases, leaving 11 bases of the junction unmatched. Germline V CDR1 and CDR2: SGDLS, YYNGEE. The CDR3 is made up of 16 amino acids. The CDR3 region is CASSLGRGTGENIQYF. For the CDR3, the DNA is TGTGCCAGCAGCCTCGGGAGGGGAACCGGGGAAAACATTCAGTACTTC.

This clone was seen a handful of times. In DNA, the CDR3 is TGTGCCAGTAGTCCGATAGGAGCTAACTATGGCTACACCTTC. This sequence encodes CASSPIGANYGYTF. This chain joins TRBV19 and TRBJ1-2; unclear D gene. The V gene's germline CDR1 is LNHDA and CDR2 SQIVND (reference sequence). V dropped 5 bases and J dropped 0 bases, with 10 bases sitting between them. This CDR3 region has 14 residues.